The clone carrying this T cell receptor beta chain showed up just a few times. The antigen is undetermined. This sample is part of a study of CD8 T cells in ankylosing spondylitis. The study, taken as a whole, reports: A TCR beta motif of eight highly homologous variants appeared characteristic of ankylosing spondylitis blood. Peripheral blood held disease-linked clones only at relatively low frequency, and these were CD8+. The study looked at matched synovial fluid samples from ankylosing spondylitis patients. Disease-linked clones were reported to be significantly enriched there.

The CDR3 runs to 16 residues. Trimming pared 6 bases from V and 0 bases from J, leaving 18 bases between. It was by quantitative 5'-RACE with molecular barcodes that TCR beta libraries were made. MiXCR, run by TCRdb on the 5' RACE reads, gives a single entry per CDR3 protein. The table lists about 400,000 distinct CDR3 sequences, around 24% of them singletons. Sequences were obtained from blood, either unsorted or a sorted T cell fraction (not recorded which). This TCR was sampled from a male donor with ankylosing spondylitis. The chain employs TRBV12-3 or TRBV12-4 and TRBJ2-7; D is perhaps TRBD2 (6 bases). For the CDR3, the DNA is TGTGCCAGCAGCCTCGGTGGGGGAGGCTACTCCTACGAGCAGTACTTC. This codes for CASSLGGGGYSYEQYF.